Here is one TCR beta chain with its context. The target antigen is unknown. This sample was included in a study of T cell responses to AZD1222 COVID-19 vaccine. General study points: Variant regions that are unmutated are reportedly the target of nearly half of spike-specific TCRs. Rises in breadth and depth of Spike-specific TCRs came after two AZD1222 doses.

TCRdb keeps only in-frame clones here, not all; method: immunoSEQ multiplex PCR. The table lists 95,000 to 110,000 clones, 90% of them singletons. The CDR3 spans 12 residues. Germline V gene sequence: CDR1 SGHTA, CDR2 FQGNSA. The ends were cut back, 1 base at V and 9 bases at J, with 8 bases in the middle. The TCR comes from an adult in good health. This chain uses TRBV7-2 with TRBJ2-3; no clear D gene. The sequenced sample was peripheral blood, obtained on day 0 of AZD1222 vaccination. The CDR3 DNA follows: TGTGCCAGCAGCTTAGGGGCTTCCACGCAGTATTTT. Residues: CASSLGASTQYF.